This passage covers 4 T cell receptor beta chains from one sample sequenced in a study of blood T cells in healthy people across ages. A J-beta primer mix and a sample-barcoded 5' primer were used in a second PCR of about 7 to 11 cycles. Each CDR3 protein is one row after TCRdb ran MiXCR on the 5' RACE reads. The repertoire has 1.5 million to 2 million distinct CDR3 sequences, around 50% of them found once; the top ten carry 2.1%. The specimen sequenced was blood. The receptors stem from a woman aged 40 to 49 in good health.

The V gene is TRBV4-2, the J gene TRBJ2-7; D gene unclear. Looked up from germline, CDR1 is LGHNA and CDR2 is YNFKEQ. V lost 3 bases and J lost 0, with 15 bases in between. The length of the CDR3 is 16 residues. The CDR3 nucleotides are TGTGCCAGCAGCCAGATGGACGGAACACGCTCCTACGAGCAGTACTTC. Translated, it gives CASSQMDGTRSYEQYF.

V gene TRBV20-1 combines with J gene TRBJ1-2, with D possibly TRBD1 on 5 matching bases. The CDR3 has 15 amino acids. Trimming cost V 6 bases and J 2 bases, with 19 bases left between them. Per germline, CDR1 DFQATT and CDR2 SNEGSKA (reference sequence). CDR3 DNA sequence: TGCAGTGCCAGGGCGACTGTCAGGGCGAACTATGGCTACACCTTC. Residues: CSARATVRANYGYTF.

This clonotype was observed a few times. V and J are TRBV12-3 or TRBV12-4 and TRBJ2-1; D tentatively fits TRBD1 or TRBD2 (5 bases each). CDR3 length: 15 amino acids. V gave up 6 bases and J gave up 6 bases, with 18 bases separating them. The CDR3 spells CASSPGRTVLNEQFF. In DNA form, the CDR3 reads TGTGCCAGCAGCCCGGGACGGACCGTCCTCAATGAGCAGTTCTTC.

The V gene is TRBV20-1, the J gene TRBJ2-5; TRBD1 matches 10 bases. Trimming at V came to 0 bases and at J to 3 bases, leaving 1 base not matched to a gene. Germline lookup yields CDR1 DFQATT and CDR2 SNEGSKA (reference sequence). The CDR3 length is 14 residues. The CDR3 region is CSAREGTGEETQYF. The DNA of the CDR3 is TGCAGTGCTAGAGAGGGGACAGGGGAAGAGACCCAGTACTTC.